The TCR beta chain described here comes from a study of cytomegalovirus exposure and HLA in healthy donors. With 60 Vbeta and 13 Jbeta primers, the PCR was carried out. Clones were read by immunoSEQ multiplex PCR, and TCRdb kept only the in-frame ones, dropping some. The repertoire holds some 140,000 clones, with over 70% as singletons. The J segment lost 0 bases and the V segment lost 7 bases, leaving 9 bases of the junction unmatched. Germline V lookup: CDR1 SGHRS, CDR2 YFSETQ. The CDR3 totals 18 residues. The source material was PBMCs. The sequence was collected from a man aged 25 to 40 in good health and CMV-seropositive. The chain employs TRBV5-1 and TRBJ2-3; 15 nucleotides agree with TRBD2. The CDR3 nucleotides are TGCGCCAGCCAAAAGGGACTAGCGGGAGGCCTCAGCACAGATACGCAGTATTTT. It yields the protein CASQKGLAGGLSTDTQYF.